Shown below are 20 T cell receptor beta chains from a single sample sequenced in a study of cytomegalovirus exposure and HLA in healthy donors. A multiplex PCR was run with 60 Vbeta primers and 13 Jbeta primers. Repertoires were generated with immunoSEQ multiplex PCR, while TCRdb's copy carries only in-frame clones and drops some. The table lists approximately 130,000 clones, 60% to 80% of them singletons. Input material: PBMCs. These receptors were taken from a woman in her sixties or seventies in good health and CMV-seropositive.

The chain recombines TRBV6-4 with TRBJ1-4; TRBD1 matches at 7 bases. From germline, CDR1 is MRHNA and CDR2 SNTAGT. The CDR3 loop spans 15 amino acids. Germline trimming cut 6 bases from V and 8 bases from J; bases unmatched to any gene: 12. The CDR3 here is CASRGSTGPGEKLFF. The CDR3 DNA is TGTGCCAGCAGGGGTTCGACAGGGCCCGGAGAAAAACTGTTTTTT.

The rearrangement joins TRBV9 to TRBJ2-3, with TRBD2 matching over 10 bases. Germline assignment: CDR1 SGDLS and CDR2 YYNGEE. The CDR3 spans 17 residues. The V and J ends lost 0 bases and 2 bases, in that order; junction bases with no gene match: 6. Here the CDR3 DNA reads TGTGCCAGCAGCGTAGGGAGGCTAGCGGGGGTCACAGATACGCAGTATTTT. As protein: CASSVGRLAGVTDTQYF.

This clone was detected only a few times. The chain employs TRBV14 and TRBJ2-5; D not resolved. The J call is doubtful: the DNA matches TRBJ2-7 better. This CDR3 is built from 14 residues. Germline V gives CDR1 SGHDN, CDR2 FVKESK. The CDR3 loop reads CASSQGSPSYEQYF. The CDR3 coding sequence is TGTGCCAGCAGCCAAGGATCTCCTTCCTACGAGCAGTACTTC.

V gene TRBV5-1 combines with J gene TRBJ2-3; D is perhaps TRBD2 (7 bases). This CDR3 has 14 residues. V lost 1 base to trimming and J lost 4 bases, with 10 bases between them. The germline V gene encodes CDR1 SGHRS and CDR2 YFSETQ. The CDR3 DNA reads as TGCGCCAGCAGCTTGATAGGGGGGGCAGATACGCAGTATTTT. Translating gives CASSLIGGADTQYF. Based on the CDR3 plus reference TRBV5-1 and TRBJ2-3, the full variable domain is KAGVTQTPRYLIKTRGQQVTLSCSPISGHRSVSWYQQTPGQGLQFLFEYFSETQRNKGNFPGRFSGRQFSNSRSEMNVSTLELGDSALYLCASSLIGGADTQYFGPGTRLTVL.

The gene calls are TRBV7-9 and TRBJ2-2; 8 nucleotides match TRBD2. Germline-derived CDR1 and CDR2 are SEHNR and FQNEAQ (reference sequence). CDR3 length equals 16 residues. Trimming at V came to 0 bases and at J to 1 base, leaving 1 base not matched to a gene. The CDR3 DNA sequence: TGTGCCAGCAGCTTAGCCGGGGGGGAGAACACCGGGGAGCTGTTTTTT. Protein product: CASSLAGGENTGELFF.

In its sample, this clone was seen a few times. The CDR3 nucleotides read TGTGCCAGCAGCACCCATTTAGGTGGAGGGCAGCCCCAGCATTTT. It codes for CASSTHLGGGQPQHF. The chain employs TRBV7-2 and TRBJ1-5, with no clear D. Germline loops: CDR1 SGHTA, CDR2 FQGNSA. The CDR3 is made up of 15 amino acids. V shed 5 bases and J shed 7 bases, with 18 bases lying between them.

This chain uses TRBV6-5 with TRBJ2-3, with TRBD1 identical over 8 bases. Trimming cost V 6 bases and J 2 bases; bases outside gene matches: 7. Germline assignment: CDR1 MNHEY and CDR2 SVGAGI. The CDR3 has 15 residues. The CDR3 region has the DNA TGTGCCAGCAGCCTACAGGGGGGCTACACAGATACGCAGTATTTT. This encodes CASSLQGGYTDTQYF.

The rearrangement uses TRBV7-9 and TRBJ2-7; D not resolved. The germline CDR1 and CDR2 sequences are SEHNR and FQNEAQ (reference sequence). Trimming removed 10 bases from V and 0 bases from J, with 10 bases in between. The CDR3 has 12 residues. The CDR3 region is CAITGPSYEQYF. The CDR3 DNA sequence: TGTGCCATCACCGGTCCCTCCTACGAGCAGTACTTC. Variable domain in full (rest from reference TRBV7-9 and TRBJ2-7): DTGVSQNPRHKITKRGQNVTFRCDPISEHNRLYWYRQTLGQGPEFLTYFQNEAQLEKSRLLSDRFSAERPKGSFSTLEIQRTEQGDSAMYLCAITGPSYEQYFGPGTRLTVT.

This chain uses TRBV28 with TRBJ2-4; D is perhaps TRBD2 (5 bases). The CDR3 is made up of 16 amino acids. Trimming pared 2 bases from V and 1 base from J, leaving 12 bases between. CDR1 and CDR2 from the germline V gene are MDHEN and SYDVKM. This CDR3 is CASSLLARGAKNIQYF. In nucleotides, the CDR3 is TGTGCCAGCAGTTTACTAGCACGCGGGGCCAAAAACATTCAGTACTTC. Full variable domain (missing parts from reference TRBV28 and TRBJ2-4): DVKVTQSSRYLVKRTGEKVFLECVQDMDHENMFWYRQDPGLGLRLIYFSYDVKMKEKGDIPEGYSVSREKKERFSLILESASTNQTSMYLCASSLLARGAKNIQYFGAGTRLSVL.

The V and J genes are TRBV29-1 and TRBJ1-2, with TRBD1 as a possible D gene (5 bases). The germline gives CDR1 SQVTM, CDR2 ANQGSEA. Trimming removed 8 bases from V and 7 bases from J, with 17 bases in between. The CDR3 covers 12 residues. The chain's CDR3 is CSISQPGGGYTF. CDR3 DNA sequence: TGCAGCATTTCCCAGCCGGGGGGTGGCTACACCTTC. Combining the CDR3 with reference TRBV29-1 and TRBJ1-2 gives the whole variable domain SAVISQKPSRDICQRGTSLTIQCQVDSQVTMMFWYRQQPGQSLTLIATANQGSEATYESGFVIDKFPISRPNLTFSTLTVSNMSPEDSSIYLCSISQPGGGYTFGSGTRLTVV.

The chain joins TRBV6-6 to TRBJ1-5; a weak D match, TRBD1 (6 bases). Trimming pared 7 bases from V and 1 base from J, leaving 14 bases between. This CDR3 has 15 amino acids. Germline CDR1 reads MNHNY; CDR2 reads SVGAGI (reference sequence). The CDR3 spells CASKQGPQSNQPQHF. The CDR3 nucleotides are TGTGCCAGCAAACAGGGACCTCAAAGCAATCAGCCCCAGCATTTT.

The rearrangement links TRBV23-1 to TRBJ2-3, with D possibly TRBD1 on 6 matching bases. TRBV23-1 is filed as an ORF, its function uncertain. The CDR3 runs 17 residues. Trimming left V 1 base short and J 6 bases short, with 20 bases between. CDR3 coding DNA: TGCGCCAGCAGTCAATGTATTGGTTCAGGGGAAGTTGATACGCAGTATTTT. Translating it yields CASSQCIGSGEVDTQYF.

In this sample, this clone turned up once. The chain uses TRBV19 and TRBJ1-1; weak D call: TRBD1 (6 bases). The ends were cut back, 1 base at V and 5 bases at J, with 11 bases in the middle. The CDR3 extends over 14 amino acids. Germline CDR1 is LNHDA and CDR2 is SQIVND (reference sequence). The CDR3 here is CASSIVTGQTEAFF. As DNA, the CDR3 is TGTGCCAGTAGTATAGTTACAGGGCAGACTGAAGCTTTCTTT.

This chain uses TRBV5-1 with TRBJ1-6, with D perhaps TRBD1 (6 bases). The germline V gene encodes CDR1 SGHRS and CDR2 YFSETQ. Trimming stripped 0 bases from V and 5 bases from J, with 12 bases between. The length of the CDR3 is 16 residues. The CDR3 protein is CASSLDRVENNSPLHF. CDR3 sequence (DNA): TGCGCCAGCAGCTTGGACAGGGTAGAGAATAATTCACCCCTCCACTTT.

The genes are TRBV4-2 and TRBJ2-5; 8 bases agree with TRBD2. J lost 2 bases, V lost 2 bases, and 1 base had no gene match. CDR3 length equals 14 residues. Germline V gives CDR1 LGHNA, CDR2 YNFKEQ. CDR3 amino acids: CASSQIAGQETQYF. The CDR3 nucleotides are TGTGCCAGCAGCCAAATAGCGGGGCAAGAGACCCAGTACTTC.

The chain recombines TRBV7-2 with TRBJ2-4; tentatively, D is TRBD2 (6 bases). Deletions cut 5 bases from V and 4 bases from J, with 18 bases between. The CDR3 contains 16 residues. From germline, CDR1 is SGHTA and CDR2 FQGNSA. The CDR3, as DNA: TGTGCCAGCAGCCAAGTTGCCACGGGAGTAAAAAACATTCAGTACTTC. This encodes CASSQVATGVKNIQYF. The full variable domain, in which reference TRBV7-2 and TRBJ2-4 provide the parts outside the CDR3, is GAGVSQSPSNKVTEKGKDVELRCDPISGHTALYWYRQSLGQGLEFLIYFQGNSAPDKSGLPSDRFSAERTGGSVSTLTIQRTQQEDSAVYLCASSQVATGVKNIQYFGAGTRLSVL.

A single count supports this clone. This rearrangement joins TRBV6-5 to TRBJ1-2, with D tentatively TRBD1 (6 bases). Trimming removed 1 base at V and 1 base at J, with 10 bases between. This CDR3 contains 15 residues. Germline lookup yields CDR1 MNHEY and CDR2 SVGAGI. CDR3 bases: TGTGCCAGCAGTTACTTACAGGGTGGTAACTATGGCTACACCTTC. This encodes CASSYLQGGNYGYTF.

For the CDR3, the DNA is TGTGCCATCAGTGAGTGGCAGGCGCAAAATCAGCCCCAGCATTTT. It codes for CAISEWQAQNQPQHF. The rearrangement links TRBV10-3 to TRBJ1-5; D not resolved. This CDR3 has 15 residues. Germline V gene sequence: CDR1 ENHRY, CDR2 SYGVKD. Trimming took 1 base from V and 4 from J, leaving 11 bases between them.

The chain couples TRBV9 to TRBJ2-1, with 9 bases fitting TRBD2. The junction had 3 bases not matched to a gene; V was cut back by 2 bases and J by 6 bases. The CDR3 is 14 residues long. The germline CDR1 and CDR2 sequences are SGDLS and YYNGEE. CDR3 sequence: CASSVTSGPNEQFF. CDR3 in DNA: TGTGCCAGCAGCGTCACTAGCGGGCCCAATGAGCAGTTCTTC.

This chain links TRBV18 with TRBJ1-1; D unclear. Germline V gene lookup returns CDR1 KGHSH and CDR2 LQKENI. CDR3 length: 11 amino acids. V was pared by 5 bases and J by 6 bases, with 7 bases between. CDR3 sequence reads: CASSGWPEAFF. CDR3 nucleotides: TGTGCCAGCTCAGGCTGGCCTGAAGCTTTCTTT.